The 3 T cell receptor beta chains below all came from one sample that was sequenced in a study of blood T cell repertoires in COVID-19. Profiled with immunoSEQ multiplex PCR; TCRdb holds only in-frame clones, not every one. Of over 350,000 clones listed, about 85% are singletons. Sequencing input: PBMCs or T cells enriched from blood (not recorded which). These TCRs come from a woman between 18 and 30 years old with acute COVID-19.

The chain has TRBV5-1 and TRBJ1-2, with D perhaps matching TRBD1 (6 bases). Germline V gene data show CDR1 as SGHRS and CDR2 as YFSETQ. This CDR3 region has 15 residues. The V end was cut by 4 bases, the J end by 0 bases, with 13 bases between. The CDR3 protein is CASSVNRDPNYGYTF. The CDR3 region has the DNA TGCGCCAGCAGCGTAAACAGGGACCCTAACTATGGCTACACCTTC.

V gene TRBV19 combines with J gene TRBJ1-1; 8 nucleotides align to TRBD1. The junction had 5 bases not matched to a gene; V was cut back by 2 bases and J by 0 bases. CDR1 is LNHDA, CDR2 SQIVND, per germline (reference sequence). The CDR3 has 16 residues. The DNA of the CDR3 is TGTGCCAGTAGTATAAGGACAGGGATCATGAACACTGAAGCTTTCTTT. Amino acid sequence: CASSIRTGIMNTEAFF.

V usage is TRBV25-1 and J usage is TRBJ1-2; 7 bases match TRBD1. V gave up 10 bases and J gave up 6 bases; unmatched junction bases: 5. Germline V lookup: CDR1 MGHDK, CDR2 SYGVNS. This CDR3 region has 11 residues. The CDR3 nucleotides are TGTGCCACCCGACAGGGAAATGGCTACACCTTC. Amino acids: CATRQGNGYTF.